This paragraph reports one T cell receptor beta chain. Its cognate antigen is unknown. This sample was taken from a study of cytomegalovirus exposure and HLA in healthy donors. Study-wide results and caveats: CMV serostatus was the only recorded immune exposure for donors. One variant, a missense change in DCLRE1C, was linked in a later analysis to TCR beta V- and J-gene trimming. As a later analysis revealed, most CMV-associated TCR beta chains appeared HLA-restricted. Presence/absence analysis assumed near-uniform sequencing depth across donors.

The CDR3 covers 15 residues. V dropped 3 bases and J dropped 3; count of bases not matched to a gene: 3. Germline V CDR1 and CDR2: MGHDK, SYGVNS. Both 60 Vbeta primers and 13 Jbeta primers went into the PCR. The repertoire was sequenced with immunoSEQ multiplex PCR; TCRdb's copy has only in-frame clones and lacks some. The table has under 200,000 clones, approximately 70% seen once. The chain carries TRBV25-1 and TRBJ1-4; TRBD1 agrees at 8 bases. The TCR sequence derives from a woman aged 25 to 45 in good health and CMV-seronegative. The sequencing sample was made of PBMCs. The CDR3 protein is CASSESTGANEKLFF. CDR3 sequence (DNA): TGTGCCAGCAGTGAGTCGACAGGGGCTAATGAAAAACTGTTTTTT. Together with reference TRBV25-1 and TRBJ1-4, the CDR3 gives the full variable domain: EADIYQTPRYLVIGTGKKITLECSQTMGHDKMYWYQQDPGMELHLIHYSYGVNSTEKGDLSSESTVSRIRTEHFPLTLESARPSHTSQYLCASSESTGANEKLFFGSGTQLSVL.